This TCR beta chain is from a study of neurological immune-mediated disorders. TCRdb re-called the 5' RACE reads with MiXCR, one entry per CDR3 protein. The sample includes some 48,000 distinct CDR3 sequences, around a fifth of them seen just once. Time point of the sample: technical triplicate 3. The unsorted libraries originated from 2 million PBMCs that had been stored at -80 C. Many counts were recorded for this clonotype. The clonotype originates from a man in his fifties or sixties with HTLV-1-associated myelopathy (HAM/TSP). Sequenced material: PBMCs.

The CDR3 DNA reads TGTGCCAGCAGTGGTGATATGTACAGCTCTGGAAACACCATATATTTT. This translates into CASSGDMYSSGNTIYF. This chain links TRBV12-3 or TRBV12-4 with TRBJ1-3; D is unclear. This CDR3 has 16 residues. V lost 5 bases to trimming and J lost 0 bases, with 14 bases between them.